The subject of this entry is one T cell receptor (beta chain). These data belong to a study of CD8 T cells in Susac syndrome. High-throughput TCR beta sequencing covered peripheral CD8+ and CD4+ T cells. Negative magnetic isolation gave CD8+ and CD4+ cells; FACS enriched CD8+ TEMRA. Per germline, CDR1 SGHTA and CDR2 FQGTGA. V lost 8 bases, J lost 3 bases, and 12 bases lay in between. The CDR3 has 13 amino acids. Reverse transcription of 0.5 to 1 ug RNA was performed with random hexamers. It was immunoSEQ multiplex PCR that amplified TCR beta CDR3 across 54 Vbeta and 13 Jbeta. Via MiXCR, TCRdb re-called the immunoSEQ multiplex PCR reads, giving one row per CDR3 protein. There are approximately 180,000 distinct CDR3 sequences in the sample; roughly 95% occur only once, and approximately 0.088% lies in the top ten.

The sequence derives from a human donor with multiple sclerosis. The chain combines TRBV7-3 with TRBJ2-3, with D unclear. The sequencing sample was made of CD4+ T cells from PBMCs. The CDR3 region is CASALGTTDTQYF. The DNA for the CDR3 is TGTGCCAGCGCCCTGGGTACTACAGATACGCAGTATTTT.